One and the same sample provided the 3 T cell receptor beta chains below, sequenced in a study of shared clonotypes between healthy human individuals. Assay: immunoSEQ multiplex PCR; the TCRdb copy retains only in-frame clones and omits some. The table has 2 million to 2.5 million clones, more than 80% seen once. The sample taken for sequencing was naive CD4+ T cells from PBMCs. Subset in this sample: CD45RA+ positively selected. These receptors all come from a young man in good health. Some clones in this sample may be carry-over from other donors' samples.

The chain combines TRBV7-9 with TRBJ2-7, with D possibly called TRBD1 or TRBD2 (5 bases each). Germline values: CDR1 SEHNR, CDR2 FQNEAQ (reference sequence). The CDR3 is 15 amino acids. V lost 5 bases and J 3 bases, leaving 17 bases between the germline ends. The CDR3 DNA reads TGTGCCAGCAGCGGAAGAGGGGTCCTCCTCTACGAGCAGTACTTC. This translates into CASSGRGVLLYEQYF.

J is TRBJ2-1 and V is TRBV6-4, with 9 bases identical to TRBD2. J lost 1 base, V lost 8 bases, and 9 bases had no gene match. This CDR3 is 16 amino acids long. CDR1 is MRHNA and CDR2 is SNTAGT in the germline V gene. Here the CDR3 reads CASGIAGEVSYNEQFF. The CDR3 bases are TGTGCCAGCGGCATAGCGGGAGAGGTATCCTACAATGAGCAGTTCTTC.

This rearrangement joins TRBV11-3 to TRBJ2-1; 7 bases are a match to TRBD1. The J segment lost 2 bases and the V segment lost 5 bases, leaving 6 bases of the junction unmatched. Germline CDR1 and CDR2: SGHNT and YENEEA. There are 15 residues in the CDR3. The chain's CDR3 is CASSLGTAPYNEQFF. In nucleotides, the CDR3 is TGTGCCAGCAGCCTCGGGACAGCCCCCTACAATGAGCAGTTCTTC.